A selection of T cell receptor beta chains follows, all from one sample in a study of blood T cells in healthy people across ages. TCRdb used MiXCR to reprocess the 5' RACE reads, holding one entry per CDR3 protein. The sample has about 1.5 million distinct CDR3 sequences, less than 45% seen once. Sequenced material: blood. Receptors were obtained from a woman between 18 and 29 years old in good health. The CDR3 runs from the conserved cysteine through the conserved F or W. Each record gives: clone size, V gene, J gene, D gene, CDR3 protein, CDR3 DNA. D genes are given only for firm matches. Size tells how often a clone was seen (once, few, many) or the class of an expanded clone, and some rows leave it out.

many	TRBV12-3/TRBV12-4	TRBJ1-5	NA	CASGGQPQHF	TGTGCCTCAGGCGGACAGCCCCAGCATTTT
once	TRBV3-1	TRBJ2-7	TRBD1	CASSPWDRGYEQYF	TGTGCCAGCAGCCCGTGGGACAGGGGCTACGAGCAGTACTTC
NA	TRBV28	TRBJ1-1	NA	CASSFRQGNTFF	TGTGCCAGCAGTTTTAGGCAGGGGAATACTTTCTTT
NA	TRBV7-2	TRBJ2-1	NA	CASSHGTPPINEQFF	TGTGCCAGCAGCCACGGGACACCTCCTATTAATGAGCAGTTCTTC
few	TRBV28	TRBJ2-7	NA	CASSWDSPEQYF	TGTGCCAGCAGCTGGGACTCCCCCGAGCAGTACTTC
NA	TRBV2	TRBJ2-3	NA	CASSSTPGTDTQYF	TGTGCCAGCAGTTCCACCCCGGGGACAGATACGCAGTATTTT
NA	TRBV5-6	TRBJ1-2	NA	CASSSYAYGYTF	TGTGCCAGCAGCTCCTACGCCTATGGCTACACCTTC
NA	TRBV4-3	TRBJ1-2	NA	CASSQDAHTGFYGYTF	TGCGCCAGCAGCCAAGATGCGCATACCGGGTTCTATGGCTACACCTTC
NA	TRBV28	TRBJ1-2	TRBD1	CASSLSGGAYYGYTF	TGTGCCAGCAGTTTATCAGGGGGTGCTTACTATGGCTACACCTTC
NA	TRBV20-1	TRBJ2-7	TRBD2	CSAARESYEQYF	TGCAGTGCTGCGCGGGAGTCCTACGAGCAGTACTTC
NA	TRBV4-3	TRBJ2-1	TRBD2	CASSQDRNSGYYNEQFF	TGCGCCAGCAGCCAAGATCGGAATAGCGGGTACTACAATGAGCAGTTCTTC
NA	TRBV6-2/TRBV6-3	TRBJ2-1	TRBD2	CASTTGGPYEQFF	TGTGCCAGCACAACGGGAGGGCCGTATGAGCAGTTCTTC
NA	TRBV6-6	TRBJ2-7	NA	CASSLLSFSSYEQYF	TGTGCCAGCAGTTTACTAAGTTTTAGCTCCTACGAGCAGTACTTC
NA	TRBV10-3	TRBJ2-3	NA	CAISEFDPRDTQYF	TGTGCCATCAGTGAGTTCGATCCCCGGGATACGCAGTATTTT
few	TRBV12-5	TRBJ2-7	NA	CASGLDIYNEQYF	TGTGCTAGTGGTTTGGACATTTACAATGAGCAGTACTTC
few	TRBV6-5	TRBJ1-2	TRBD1	CASSYRSGGYHTF	TGTGCCAGCAGTTACCGGTCAGGGGGGTATCACACCTTC
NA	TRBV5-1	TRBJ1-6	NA	CASSLERARNSPLHF	TGCGCCAGCAGCTTGGAGAGGGCCCGAAATTCACCCCTCCACTTT
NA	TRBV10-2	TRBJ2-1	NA	CASSALGANEQFF	TGCGCCAGCAGCGCCCTTGGGGCCAATGAGCAGTTCTTC
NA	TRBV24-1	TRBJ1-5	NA	CATRSPRVSNQPQHF	TGTGCCACCAGGAGCCCCAGGGTAAGCAATCAGCCCCAGCATTTT
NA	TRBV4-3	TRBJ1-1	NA	CASSQDWRGPSTEAFF	TGCGCCAGCAGCCAAGATTGGCGGGGGCCTAGCACTGAAGCTTTCTTT
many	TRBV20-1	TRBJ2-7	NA	CSAPSDSYEQYF	TGCAGTGCTCCCTCGGACTCCTACGAGCAGTACTTC
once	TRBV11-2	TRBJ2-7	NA	CASSRPSKTYEQYF	TGTGCCAGCAGCAGACCGAGCAAAACCTACGAGCAGTACTTC
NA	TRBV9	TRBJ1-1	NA	CASSVGIGRDTEAFF	TGTGCCAGCAGCGTAGGGATAGGACGGGACACTGAAGCTTTCTTT
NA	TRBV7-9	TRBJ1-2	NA	CASIPPSGIYGYTF	TGTGCCAGCATCCCCCCCTCGGGGATCTATGGCTACACCTTC
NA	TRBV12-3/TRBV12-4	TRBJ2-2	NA	CASNPLGPNTGELFF	TGTGCCAGCAACCCCCTGGGACCTAACACCGGGGAGCTGTTTTTT
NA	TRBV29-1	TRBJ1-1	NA	CSARPISTAEAFF	TGCAGCGCTAGACCCATATCTACCGCTGAAGCTTTCTTT
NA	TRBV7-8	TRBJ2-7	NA	CASSLVAGQETRYF	TGTGCCAGCAGCTTAGTCGCCGGACAAGAGACCCGGTACTTC
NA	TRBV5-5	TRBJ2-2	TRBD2	CASSSTSGGITGELFF	TGTGCCAGCAGCTCTACTAGCGGGGGTATCACCGGGGAGCTGTTTTTT
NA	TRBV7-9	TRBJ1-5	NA	CASSAKGSGNQPQHF	TGTGCCAGCAGCGCTAAGGGAAGTGGCAATCAGCCCCAGCATTTT
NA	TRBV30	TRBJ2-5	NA	CAWNLRAIQETQYF	TGTGCCTGGAATCTCAGGGCGATCCAAGAGACCCAGTACTTC
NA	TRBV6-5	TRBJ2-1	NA	CASSPWGTLSNEQFF	TGTGCCAGCAGCCCTTGGGGGACTCTAAGCAATGAGCAGTTCTTC
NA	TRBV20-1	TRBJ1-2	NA	CSASAGGENYGYTF	TGCAGTGCTAGTGCTGGTGGGGAAAACTATGGCTACACCTTC
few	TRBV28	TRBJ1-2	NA	CASSFGRDPFYGYTF	TGTGCCAGCAGTTTTGGTCGGGACCCCTTCTATGGCTACACCTTC
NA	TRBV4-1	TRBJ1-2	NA	CASSQVGVTTYGYTF	TGCGCCAGCAGCCAAGTTGGTGTGACAACCTATGGCTACACCTTC
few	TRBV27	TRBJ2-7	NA	CASSFTSLNYEQYF	TGTGCCAGCAGTTTTACTTCACTAAACTACGAGCAGTACTTC
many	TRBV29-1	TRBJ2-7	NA	CSVGGEENEQYF	TGCAGCGTTGGAGGTGAGGAAAACGAGCAGTACTTC
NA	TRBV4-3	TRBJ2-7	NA	CASSQDRAGPSSYEQYF	TGCGCCAGCAGCCAAGATCGAGCCGGACCCTCCTCCTACGAGCAGTACTTC
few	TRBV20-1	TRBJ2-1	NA	CSASGLNYNEQFF	TGCAGTGCTAGCGGCCTCAATTACAATGAGCAGTTCTTC
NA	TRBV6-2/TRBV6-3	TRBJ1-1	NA	CASSYWENTEAFF	TGTGCCAGCAGTTACTGGGAGAACACTGAAGCTTTCTTT
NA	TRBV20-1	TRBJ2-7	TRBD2	CSAHTPGLAGRSYNEQYF	TGCAGTGCTCATACACCGGGACTAGCGGGCCGCTCCTACAATGAGCAGTACTTC
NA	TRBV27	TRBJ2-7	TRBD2	CASSISSGRAPYEQYF	TGTGCCAGCAGTATCTCTAGCGGGAGGGCCCCCTACGAGCAGTACTTC
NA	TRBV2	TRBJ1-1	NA	CASSVSCRNTEAFF	TGTGCCAGCAGTGTTAGTTGCAGGAACACTGAAGCTTTCTTT
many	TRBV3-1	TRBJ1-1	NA	CASSQGGGNTEAFF	TGTGCCAGCAGCCAAGGGGGCGGGAACACTGAAGCTTTCTTT
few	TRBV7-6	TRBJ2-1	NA	CASSPGTTVDNEQFF	TGTGCCAGCAGCCCCGGGACCACCGTCGACAATGAGCAGTTCTTC
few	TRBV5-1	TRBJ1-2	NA	CASSLSTASHGYTF	TGCGCCAGCAGCTTATCGACAGCGTCCCACGGCTACACCTTC
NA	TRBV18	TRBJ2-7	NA	CASSPDAGISYEQYF	TGTGCCAGCTCACCCGACGCCGGGATTTCCTACGAGCAGTACTTC
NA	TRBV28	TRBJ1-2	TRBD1	CASSSPGQGAVYGYTF	TGTGCCAGCAGTTCCCCCGGGCAGGGGGCGGTCTATGGCTACACCTTC
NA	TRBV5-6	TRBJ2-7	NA	CASREQTTTNEQYF	TGTGCCAGCAGGGAGCAGACCACTACCAACGAGCAGTACTTC
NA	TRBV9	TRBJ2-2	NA	CASSPLGPPSNTGELFF	TGTGCCAGCAGCCCACTCGGTCCCCCGTCGAACACCGGGGAGCTGTTTTTT
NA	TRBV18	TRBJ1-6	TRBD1	CASSPDRWNSPLHF	TGTGCCAGCTCCCCGGACAGGTGGAATTCACCCCTCCACTTT
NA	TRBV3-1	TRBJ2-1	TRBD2	CASSQEFLADMDNEQFF	TGTGCCAGCAGCCAAGAATTTCTAGCGGATATGGACAATGAGCAGTTCTTC